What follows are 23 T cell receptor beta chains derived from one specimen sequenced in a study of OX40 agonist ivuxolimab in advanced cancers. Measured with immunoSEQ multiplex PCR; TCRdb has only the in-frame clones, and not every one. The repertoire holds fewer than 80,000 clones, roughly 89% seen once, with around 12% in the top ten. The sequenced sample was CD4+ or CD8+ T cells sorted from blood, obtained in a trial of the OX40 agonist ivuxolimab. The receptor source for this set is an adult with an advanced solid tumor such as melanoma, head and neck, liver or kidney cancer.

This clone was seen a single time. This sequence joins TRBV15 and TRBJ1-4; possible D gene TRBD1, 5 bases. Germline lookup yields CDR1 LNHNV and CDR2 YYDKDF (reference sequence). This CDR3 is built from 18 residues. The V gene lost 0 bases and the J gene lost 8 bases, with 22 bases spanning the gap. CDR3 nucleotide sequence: TGTGCCACCAGCAGAGAAACTGCTTCTGCAGGGTATTCCGAAAAACTGTTTTTT. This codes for CATSRETASAGYSEKLFF.

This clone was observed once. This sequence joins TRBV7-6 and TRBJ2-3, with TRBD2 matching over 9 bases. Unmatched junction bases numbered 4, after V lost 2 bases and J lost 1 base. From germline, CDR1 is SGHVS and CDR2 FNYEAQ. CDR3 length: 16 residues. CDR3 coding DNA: TGTGCCAGCAGCTTATTAGCGGGGGCCCGCACAGATACGCAGTATTTT. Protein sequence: CASSLLAGARTDTQYF. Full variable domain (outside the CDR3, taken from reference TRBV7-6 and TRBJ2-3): GAGVSQSPRYKVTKRGQDVALRCDPISGHVSLYWYRQALGQGPEFLTYFNYEAQQDKSGLPNDRFSAERPEGSISTLTIQRTEQRDSAMYRCASSLLAGARTDTQYFGPGTRLTVL.

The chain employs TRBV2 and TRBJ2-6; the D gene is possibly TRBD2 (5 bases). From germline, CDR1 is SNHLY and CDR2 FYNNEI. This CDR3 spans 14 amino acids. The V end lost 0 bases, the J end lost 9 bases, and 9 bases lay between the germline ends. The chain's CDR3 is CASSEAPGNNVLTF. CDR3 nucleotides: TGTGCCAGCAGTGAAGCGCCGGGGAACAACGTCCTGACTTTC. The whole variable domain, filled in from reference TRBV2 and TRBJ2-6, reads EPEVTQTPSHQVTQMGQEVILRCVPISNHLYFYWYRQILGQKVEFLVSFYNNEISEKSEIFDDQFSVERPDGSNFTLKIRSTKLEDSAMYFCASSEAPGNNVLTFGAGSRLTVL.

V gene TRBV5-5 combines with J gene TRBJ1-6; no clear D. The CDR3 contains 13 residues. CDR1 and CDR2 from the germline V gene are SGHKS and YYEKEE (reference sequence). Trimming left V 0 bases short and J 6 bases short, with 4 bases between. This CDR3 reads CASSLEPNSPLHF. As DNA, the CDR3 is TGTGCCAGCAGCTTGGAACCTAATTCACCCCTCCACTTT.

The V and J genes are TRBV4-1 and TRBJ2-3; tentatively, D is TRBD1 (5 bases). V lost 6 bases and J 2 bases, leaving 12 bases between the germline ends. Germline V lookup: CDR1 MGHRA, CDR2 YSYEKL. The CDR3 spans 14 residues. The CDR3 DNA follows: TGCGCCAGCAGTTGGGGCAGCCCCACAGATACGCAGTATTTT. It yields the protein CASSWGSPTDTQYF.

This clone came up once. CDR3 sequence reads: CASSPSGGPLYEQYF. The CDR3 bases are TGTGCCAGCAGCCCGAGCGGGGGACCCCTCTACGAGCAGTACTTC. This chain connects TRBV9 to TRBJ2-7; 8 nucleotides line up with TRBD2. Germline V gives CDR1 SGDLS, CDR2 YYNGEE. The CDR3 length is 15 residues. J was trimmed by 3 bases and V by 4 bases; bases with no gene match: 9. Full variable domain (outside the CDR3, taken from reference TRBV9 and TRBJ2-7): DSGVTQTPKHLITATGQRVTLRCSPRSGDLSVYWYQQSLDQGLQFLIQYYNGEERAKGNILERFSAQQFPDLHSELNLSSLELGDSALYFCASSPSGGPLYEQYFGPGTRLTVT.

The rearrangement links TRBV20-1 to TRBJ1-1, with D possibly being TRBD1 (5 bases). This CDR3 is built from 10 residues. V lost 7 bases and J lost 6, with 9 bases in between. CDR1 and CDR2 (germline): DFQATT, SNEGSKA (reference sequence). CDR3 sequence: CSGRGAEAFF. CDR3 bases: TGCAGTGGTCGGGGCGCTGAAGCTTTCTTT.

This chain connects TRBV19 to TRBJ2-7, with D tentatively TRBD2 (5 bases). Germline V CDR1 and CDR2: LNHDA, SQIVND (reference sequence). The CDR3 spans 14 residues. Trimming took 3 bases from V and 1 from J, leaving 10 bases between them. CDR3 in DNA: TGTGCCAGTAGTATTTACGGGGAATCCTACGAGCAGTACTTC. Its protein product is CASSIYGESYEQYF.

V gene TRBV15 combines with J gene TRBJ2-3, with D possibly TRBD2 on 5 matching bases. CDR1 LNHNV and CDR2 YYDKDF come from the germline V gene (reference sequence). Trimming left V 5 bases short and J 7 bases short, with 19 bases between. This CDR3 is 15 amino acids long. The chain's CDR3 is CATSGWVAQQYTQYF. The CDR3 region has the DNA TGTGCCACCAGCGGGTGGGTAGCGCAACAATATACGCAGTATTTT.

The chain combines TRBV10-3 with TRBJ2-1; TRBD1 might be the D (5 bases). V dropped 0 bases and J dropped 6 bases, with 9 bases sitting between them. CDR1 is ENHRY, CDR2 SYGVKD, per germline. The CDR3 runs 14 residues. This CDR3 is CAISESGATNEQFF. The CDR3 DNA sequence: TGTGCCATCAGTGAGTCAGGGGCCACCAATGAGCAGTTCTTC.

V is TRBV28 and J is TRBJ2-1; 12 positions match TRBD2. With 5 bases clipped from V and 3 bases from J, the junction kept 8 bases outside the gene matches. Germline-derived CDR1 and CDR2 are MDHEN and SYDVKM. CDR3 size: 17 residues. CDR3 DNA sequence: TGTGCCAGCAGTCCCATGACTAGCGGGAGCTTCTACAATGAGCAGTTCTTC. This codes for CASSPMTSGSFYNEQFF.

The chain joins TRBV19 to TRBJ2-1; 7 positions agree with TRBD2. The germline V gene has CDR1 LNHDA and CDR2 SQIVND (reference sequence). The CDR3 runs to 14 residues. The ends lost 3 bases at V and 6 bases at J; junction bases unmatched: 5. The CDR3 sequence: CASSIGLVGNEQFF. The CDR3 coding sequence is TGTGCCAGTAGTATCGGACTAGTTGGCAATGAGCAGTTCTTC.

CDR3 in amino acids: CASSQVGGQEAFF. The CDR3 DNA sequence: TGCGCCAGCAGCCAAGTAGGTGGACAGGAAGCTTTCTTT. The V call is TRBV4-1, the J call TRBJ1-1; weak D call: TRBD1 (6 bases). Trimming took off 1 base at V and 8 bases at J, with 11 bases between the two ends. CDR1 MGHRA and CDR2 YSYEKL come from the germline V gene. This CDR3 is 13 amino acids long.

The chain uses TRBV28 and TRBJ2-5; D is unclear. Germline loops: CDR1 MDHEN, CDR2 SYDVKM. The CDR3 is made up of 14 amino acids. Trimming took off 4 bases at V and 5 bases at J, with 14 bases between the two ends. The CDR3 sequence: CASSSPQAMETQYF. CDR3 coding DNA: TGTGCCAGCAGTTCCCCGCAGGCCATGGAGACCCAGTACTTC.

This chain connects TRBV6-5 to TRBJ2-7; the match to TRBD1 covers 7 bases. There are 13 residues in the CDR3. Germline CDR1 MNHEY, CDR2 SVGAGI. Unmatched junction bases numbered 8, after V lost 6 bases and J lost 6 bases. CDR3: CASSPGTVTEQYF. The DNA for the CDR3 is TGTGCCAGCAGCCCCGGGACAGTCACCGAGCAGTACTTC.

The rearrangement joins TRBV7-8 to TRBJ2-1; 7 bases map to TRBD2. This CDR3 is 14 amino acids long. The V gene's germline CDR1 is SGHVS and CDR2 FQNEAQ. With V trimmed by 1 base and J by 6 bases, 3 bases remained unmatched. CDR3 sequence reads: CASSLVGGGNEQFF. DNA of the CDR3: TGTGCCAGCAGCTTAGTGGGCGGGGGCAATGAGCAGTTCTTC. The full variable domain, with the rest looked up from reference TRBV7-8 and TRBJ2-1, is GAGVSQSPRYKVAKRGQDVALRCDPISGHVSLFWYQQALGQGPEFLTYFQNEAQLDKSGLPSDRFFAERPEGSVSTLKIQRTQQEDSAVYLCASSLVGGGNEQFFGPGTRLTVL.

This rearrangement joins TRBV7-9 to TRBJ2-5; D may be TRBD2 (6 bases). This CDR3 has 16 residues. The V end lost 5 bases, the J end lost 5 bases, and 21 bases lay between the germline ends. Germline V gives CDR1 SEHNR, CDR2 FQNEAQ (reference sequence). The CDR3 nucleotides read TGTGCCAGCAGCGCGGGACCGGGGCCGAGCGGGGAGACCCAGTACTTC. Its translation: CASSAGPGPSGETQYF.

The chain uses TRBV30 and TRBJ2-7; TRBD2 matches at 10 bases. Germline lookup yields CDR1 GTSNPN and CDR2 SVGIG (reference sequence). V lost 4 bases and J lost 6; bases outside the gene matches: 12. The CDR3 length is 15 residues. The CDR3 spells CAWTRHWTSGREQYF. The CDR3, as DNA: TGTGCCTGGACCAGACACTGGACTAGCGGACGCGAGCAGTACTTC.

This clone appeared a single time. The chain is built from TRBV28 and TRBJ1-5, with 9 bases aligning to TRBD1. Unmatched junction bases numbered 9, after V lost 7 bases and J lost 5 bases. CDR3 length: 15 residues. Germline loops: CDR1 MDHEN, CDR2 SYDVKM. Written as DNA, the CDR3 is TGTGCCAGCACACGGGACAGGGACTTTTATCAGCCCCAGCATTTT. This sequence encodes CASTRDRDFYQPQHF.

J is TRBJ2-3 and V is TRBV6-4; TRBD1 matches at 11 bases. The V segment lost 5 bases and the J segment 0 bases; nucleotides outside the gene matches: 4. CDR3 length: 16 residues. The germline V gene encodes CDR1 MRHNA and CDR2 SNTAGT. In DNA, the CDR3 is TGTGCCAGCAGTCCCGGACAGGGGGCCAGCACAGATACGCAGTATTTT. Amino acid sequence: CASSPGQGASTDTQYF.

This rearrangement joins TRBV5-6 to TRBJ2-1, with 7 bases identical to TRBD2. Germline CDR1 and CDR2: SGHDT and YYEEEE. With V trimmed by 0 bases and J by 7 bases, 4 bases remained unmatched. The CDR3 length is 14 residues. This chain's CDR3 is CASSLGSGLNEQFF. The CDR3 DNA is TGTGCCAGCAGCTTGGGTAGCGGGTTAAATGAGCAGTTCTTC. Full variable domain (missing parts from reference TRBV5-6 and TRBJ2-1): DAGVTQSPTHLIKTRGQQVTLRCSPKSGHDTVSWYQQALGQGPQFIFQYYEEEERQRGNFPDRFSGHQFPNYSSELNVNALLLGDSALYLCASSLGSGLNEQFFGPGTRLTVL.

The CDR3 DNA sequence: TGTGCCAGCAGCTTAGATCACAGGGCGGGCTACACCTTC. Translation: CASSLDHRAGYTF. This chain links TRBV11-2 with TRBJ1-2, with D perhaps TRBD1 (6 bases). Germline-derived CDR1 and CDR2 are SGHAT and FQNNGV. The CDR3 covers 13 residues. Trimming cost V 0 bases and J 8 bases, with 10 bases left between them.

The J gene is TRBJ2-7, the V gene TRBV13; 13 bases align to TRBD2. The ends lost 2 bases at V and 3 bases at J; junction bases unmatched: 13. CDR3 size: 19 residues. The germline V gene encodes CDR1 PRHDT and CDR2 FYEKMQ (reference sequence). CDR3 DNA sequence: TGTGCCAGCAGCTTACCCCCCCAAGGACTAGCGGGAGCCTACTACGAGCAGTACTTC. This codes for CASSLPPQGLAGAYYEQYF.